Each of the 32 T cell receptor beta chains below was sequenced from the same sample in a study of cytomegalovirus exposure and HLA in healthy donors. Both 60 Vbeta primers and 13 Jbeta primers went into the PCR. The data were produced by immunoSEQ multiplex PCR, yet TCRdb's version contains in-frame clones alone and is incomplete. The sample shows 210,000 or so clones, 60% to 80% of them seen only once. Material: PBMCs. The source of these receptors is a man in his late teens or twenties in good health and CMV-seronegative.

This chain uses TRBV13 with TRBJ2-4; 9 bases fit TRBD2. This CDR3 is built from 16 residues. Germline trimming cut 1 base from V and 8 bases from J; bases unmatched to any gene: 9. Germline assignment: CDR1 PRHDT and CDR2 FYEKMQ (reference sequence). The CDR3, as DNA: TGTGCCAGCAGCTTAGAGCTAGCGGGACATCGGGACATTCAGTACTTC. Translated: CASSLELAGHRDIQYF.

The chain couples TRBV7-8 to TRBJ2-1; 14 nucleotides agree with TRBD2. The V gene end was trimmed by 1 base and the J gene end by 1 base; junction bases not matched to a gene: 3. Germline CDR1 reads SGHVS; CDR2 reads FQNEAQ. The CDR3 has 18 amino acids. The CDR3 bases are TGTGCCAGCAGCTTAGGACTAGCGGGGGGGCGGTCCTACAATGAGCAGTTCTTC. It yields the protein CASSLGLAGGRSYNEQFF.

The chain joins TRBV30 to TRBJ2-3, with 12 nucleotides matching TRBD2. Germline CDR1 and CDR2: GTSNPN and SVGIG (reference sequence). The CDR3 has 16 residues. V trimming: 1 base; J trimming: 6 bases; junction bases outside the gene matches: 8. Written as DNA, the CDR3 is TGTGCCTGGAGTGCCCGACTAGCGGGGGCCGGGGATACGCAGTATTTT. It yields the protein CAWSARLAGAGDTQYF.

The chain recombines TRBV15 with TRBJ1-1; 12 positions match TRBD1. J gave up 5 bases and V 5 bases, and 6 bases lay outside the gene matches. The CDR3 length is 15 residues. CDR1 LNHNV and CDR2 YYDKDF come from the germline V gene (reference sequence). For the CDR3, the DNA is TGTGCCACCAGCGGGGGACAGGGGGCGCGTACTGAAGCTTTCTTT. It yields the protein CATSGGQGARTEAFF.

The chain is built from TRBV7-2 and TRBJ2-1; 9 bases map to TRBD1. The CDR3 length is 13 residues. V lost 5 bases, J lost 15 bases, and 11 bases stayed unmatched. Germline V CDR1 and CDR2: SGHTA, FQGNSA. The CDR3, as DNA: TGTGCCAGCAGCCCGGGACAGGGTCTGGACGCGTTCTTC. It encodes CASSPGQGLDAFF.

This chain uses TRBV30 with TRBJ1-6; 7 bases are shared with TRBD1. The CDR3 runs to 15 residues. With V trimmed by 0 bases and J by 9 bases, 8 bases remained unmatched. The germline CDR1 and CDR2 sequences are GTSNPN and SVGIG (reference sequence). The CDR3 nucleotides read TGTGCCTGGAGTGTAGGGCCAGGGGGAAGTTCACCCCTCCACTTT. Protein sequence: CAWSVGPGGSSPLHF.

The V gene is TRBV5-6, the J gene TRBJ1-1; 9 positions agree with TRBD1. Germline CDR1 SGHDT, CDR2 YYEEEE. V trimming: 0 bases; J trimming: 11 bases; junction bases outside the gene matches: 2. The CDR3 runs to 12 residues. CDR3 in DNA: TGTGCCAGCAGCTTGGGGACAGGGGAGGCTTTCTTT. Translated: CASSLGTGEAFF.

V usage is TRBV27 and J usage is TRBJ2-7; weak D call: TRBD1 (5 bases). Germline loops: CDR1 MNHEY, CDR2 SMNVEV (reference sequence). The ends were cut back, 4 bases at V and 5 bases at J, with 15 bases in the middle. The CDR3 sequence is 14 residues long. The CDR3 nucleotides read TGTGCCAGCAGTTCTCTGGGGCAATCCCACGAGCAGTACTTC. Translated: CASSSLGQSHEQYF.

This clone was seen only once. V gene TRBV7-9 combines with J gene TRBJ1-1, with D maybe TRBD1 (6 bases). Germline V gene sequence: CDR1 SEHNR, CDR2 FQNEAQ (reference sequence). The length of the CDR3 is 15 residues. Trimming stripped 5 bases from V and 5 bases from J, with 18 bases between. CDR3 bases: TGTGCCAGCAGCCCTTTGGGTCAGGGGAAGACTGAAGCTTTCTTT. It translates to CASSPLGQGKTEAFF.

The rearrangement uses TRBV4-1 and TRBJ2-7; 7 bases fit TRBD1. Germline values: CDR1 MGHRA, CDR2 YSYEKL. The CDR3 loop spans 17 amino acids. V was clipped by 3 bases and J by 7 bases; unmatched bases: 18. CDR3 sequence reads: CASSQVSGTDLFGEQYF. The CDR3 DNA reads TGCGCCAGCAGCCAGGTTTCCGGGACAGACCTGTTCGGGGAGCAGTACTTC.

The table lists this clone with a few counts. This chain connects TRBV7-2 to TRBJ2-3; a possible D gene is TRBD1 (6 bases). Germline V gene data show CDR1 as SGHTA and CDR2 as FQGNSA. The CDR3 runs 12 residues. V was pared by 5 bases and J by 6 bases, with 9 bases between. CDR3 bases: TGTGCCAGCAGCCCCCAGGGGGATACGCAGTATTTT. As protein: CASSPQGDTQYF.

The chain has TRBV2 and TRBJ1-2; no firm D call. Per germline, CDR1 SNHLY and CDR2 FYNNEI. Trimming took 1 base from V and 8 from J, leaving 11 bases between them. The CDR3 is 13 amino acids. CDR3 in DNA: TGTGCCAGCAGTGAAGGGAGGCAGAGCGGCTACACCTTC. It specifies CASSEGRQSGYTF.

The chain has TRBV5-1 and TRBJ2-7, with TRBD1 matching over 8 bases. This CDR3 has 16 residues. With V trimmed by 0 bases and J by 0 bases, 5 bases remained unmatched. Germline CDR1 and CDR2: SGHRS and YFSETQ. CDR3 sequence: CASSLGRQGSSYEQYF. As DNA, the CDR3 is TGCGCCAGCAGCTTGGGAAGACAGGGGAGCTCCTACGAGCAGTACTTC.

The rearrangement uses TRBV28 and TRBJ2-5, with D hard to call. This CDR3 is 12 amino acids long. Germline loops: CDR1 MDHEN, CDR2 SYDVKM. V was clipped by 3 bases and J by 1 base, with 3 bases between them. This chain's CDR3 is CASSFIQETQYF. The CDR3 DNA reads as TGTGCCAGCAGTTTCATCCAAGAGACCCAGTACTTC.

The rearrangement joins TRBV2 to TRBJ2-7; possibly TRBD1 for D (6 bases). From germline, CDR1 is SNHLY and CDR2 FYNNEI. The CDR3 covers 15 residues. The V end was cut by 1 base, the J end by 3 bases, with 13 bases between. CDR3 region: CASSEGAGALYEQYF. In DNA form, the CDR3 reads TGTGCCAGCAGTGAAGGGGCAGGGGCCCTCTACGAGCAGTACTTC.

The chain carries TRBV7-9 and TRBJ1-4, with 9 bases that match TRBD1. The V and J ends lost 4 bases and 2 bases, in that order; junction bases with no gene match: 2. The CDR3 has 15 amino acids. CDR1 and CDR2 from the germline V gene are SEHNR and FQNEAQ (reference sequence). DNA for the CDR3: TGTGCCAGCAGCTCCGGGACAGGGACTAATGAAAAACTGTTTTTT. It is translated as CASSSGTGTNEKLFF.

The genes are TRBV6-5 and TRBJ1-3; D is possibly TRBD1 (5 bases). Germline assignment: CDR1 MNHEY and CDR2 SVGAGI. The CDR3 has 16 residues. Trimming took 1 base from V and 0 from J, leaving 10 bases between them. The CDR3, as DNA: TGTGCCAGCAGTTACTTCGGGGGTTTCTCTGGAAACACCATATATTTT. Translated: CASSYFGGFSGNTIYF.

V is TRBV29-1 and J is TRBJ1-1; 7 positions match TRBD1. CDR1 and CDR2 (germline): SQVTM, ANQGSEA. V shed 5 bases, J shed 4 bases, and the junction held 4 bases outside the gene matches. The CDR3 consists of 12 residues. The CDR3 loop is CSVSSGGTEAFF. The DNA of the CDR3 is TGCAGCGTTTCGTCAGGGGGCACTGAAGCTTTCTTT.

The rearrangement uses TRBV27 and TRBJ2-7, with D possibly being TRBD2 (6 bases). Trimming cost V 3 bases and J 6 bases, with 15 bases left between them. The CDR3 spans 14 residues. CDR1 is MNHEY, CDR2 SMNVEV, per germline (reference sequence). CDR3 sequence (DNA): TGTGCCAGCAGTTTTCTGGGGGAGGAAGCCGAGCAGTACTTC. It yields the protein CASSFLGEEAEQYF.

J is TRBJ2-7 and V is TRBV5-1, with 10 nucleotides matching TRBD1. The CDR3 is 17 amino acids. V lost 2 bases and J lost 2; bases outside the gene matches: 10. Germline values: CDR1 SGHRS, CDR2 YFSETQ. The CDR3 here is CASSLYPGDRGTYEQYF. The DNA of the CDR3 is TGCGCCAGCAGCTTATATCCCGGGGACAGGGGCACCTACGAGCAGTACTTC.

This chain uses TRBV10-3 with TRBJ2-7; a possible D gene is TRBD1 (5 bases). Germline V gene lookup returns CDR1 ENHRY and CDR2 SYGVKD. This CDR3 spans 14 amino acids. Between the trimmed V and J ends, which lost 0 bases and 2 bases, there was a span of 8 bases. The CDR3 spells CAISESAGTYEQYF. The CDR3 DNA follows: TGTGCCATCAGTGAGTCGGCAGGGACCTACGAGCAGTACTTC.

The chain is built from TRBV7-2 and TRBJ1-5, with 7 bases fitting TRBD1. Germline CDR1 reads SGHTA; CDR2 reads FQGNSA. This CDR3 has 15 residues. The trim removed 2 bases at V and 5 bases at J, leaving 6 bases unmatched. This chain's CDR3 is CASSLNRGGDQPQHF. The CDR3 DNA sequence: TGTGCCAGCAGCTTAAACAGGGGAGGAGATCAGCCCCAGCATTTT. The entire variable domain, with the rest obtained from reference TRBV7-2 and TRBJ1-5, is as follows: GAGVSQSPSNKVTEKGKDVELRCDPISGHTALYWYRQSLGQGLEFLIYFQGNSAPDKSGLPSDRFSAERTGGSVSTLTIQRTQQEDSAVYLCASSLNRGGDQPQHFGDGTRLSIL.

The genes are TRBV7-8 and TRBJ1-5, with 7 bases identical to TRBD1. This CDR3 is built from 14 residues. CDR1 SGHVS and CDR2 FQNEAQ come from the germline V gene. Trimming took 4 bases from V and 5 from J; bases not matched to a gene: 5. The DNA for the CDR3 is TGTGCCAGCAGCTCTCAGGGGGAGGATCAGCCCCAGCATTTT. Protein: CASSSQGEDQPQHF.

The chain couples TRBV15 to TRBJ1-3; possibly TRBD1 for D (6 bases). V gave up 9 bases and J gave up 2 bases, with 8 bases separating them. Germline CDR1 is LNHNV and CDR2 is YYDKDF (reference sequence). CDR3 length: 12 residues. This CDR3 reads CATGGAGNTIYF. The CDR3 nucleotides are TGTGCCACAGGGGGGGCTGGAAACACCATATATTTT. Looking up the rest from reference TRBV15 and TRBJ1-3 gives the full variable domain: DAMVIQNPRYQVTQFGKPVTLSCSQTLNHNVMYWYQQKSSQAPKLLFHYYDKDFNNEADTPDNFQSRRPNTSFCFLDIRSPGLGDTAMYLCATGGAGNTIYFGEGSWLTVV.

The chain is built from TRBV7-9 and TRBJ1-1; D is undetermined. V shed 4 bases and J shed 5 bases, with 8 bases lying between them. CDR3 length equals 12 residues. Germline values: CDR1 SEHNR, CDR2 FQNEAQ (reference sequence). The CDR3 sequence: CASSSSRTEAFF. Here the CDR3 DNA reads TGTGCCAGCAGCTCAAGCAGGACTGAAGCTTTCTTT. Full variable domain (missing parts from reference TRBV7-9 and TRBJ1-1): DTGVSQNPRHKITKRGQNVTFRCDPISEHNRLYWYRQTLGQGPEFLTYFQNEAQLEKSRLLSDRFSAERPKGSFSTLEIQRTEQGDSAMYLCASSSSRTEAFFGQGTRLTVV.

The CDR3 loop is CASTHGTGGLSSYEQYF. CDR3 nucleotide sequence: TGTGCCAGCACCCACGGGACAGGGGGCCTAAGCTCCTACGAGCAGTACTTC. J is TRBJ2-7 and V is TRBV7-9; 12 bases match TRBD1. With V trimmed by 7 bases and J by 0 bases, 10 bases remained unmatched. Germline assignment: CDR1 SEHNR and CDR2 FQNEAQ (reference sequence). There are 17 residues in the CDR3.

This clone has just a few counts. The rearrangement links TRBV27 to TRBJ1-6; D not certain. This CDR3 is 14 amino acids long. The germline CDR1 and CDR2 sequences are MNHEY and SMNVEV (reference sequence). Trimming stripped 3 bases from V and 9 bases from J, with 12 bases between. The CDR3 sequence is CASSFRQGSSPLHF. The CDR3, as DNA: TGTGCCAGCAGTTTTAGACAAGGTAGTTCACCCCTCCACTTT.

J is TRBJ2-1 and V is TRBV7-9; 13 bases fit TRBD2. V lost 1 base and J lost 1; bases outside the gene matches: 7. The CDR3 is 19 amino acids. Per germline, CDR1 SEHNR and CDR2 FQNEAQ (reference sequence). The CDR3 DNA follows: TGTGCCAGCAGCTTAGTTGTCGGGACTAGCGGGAAGTCCTACAATGAGCAGTTCTTC. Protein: CASSLVVGTSGKSYNEQFF. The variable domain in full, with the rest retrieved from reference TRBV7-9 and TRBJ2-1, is DTGVSQNPRHKITKRGQNVTFRCDPISEHNRLYWYRQTLGQGPEFLTYFQNEAQLEKSRLLSDRFSAERPKGSFSTLEIQRTEQGDSAMYLCASSLVVGTSGKSYNEQFFGPGTRLTVL.

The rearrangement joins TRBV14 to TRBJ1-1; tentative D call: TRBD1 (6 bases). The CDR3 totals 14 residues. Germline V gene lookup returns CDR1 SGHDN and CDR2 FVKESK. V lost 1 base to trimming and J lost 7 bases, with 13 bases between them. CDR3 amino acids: CASSQGGGGDEAFF. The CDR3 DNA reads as TGTGCCAGCAGCCAAGGGGGAGGGGGAGATGAAGCTTTCTTT.

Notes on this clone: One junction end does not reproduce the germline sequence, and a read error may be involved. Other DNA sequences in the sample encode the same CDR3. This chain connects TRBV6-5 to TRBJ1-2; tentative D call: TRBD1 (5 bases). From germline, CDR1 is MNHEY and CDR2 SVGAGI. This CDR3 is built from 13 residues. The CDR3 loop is CASSFLARQTHFF. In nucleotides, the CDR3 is TGCGCCAGCAGTTTCTTAGCAAGACAGACACACTTCTTC.

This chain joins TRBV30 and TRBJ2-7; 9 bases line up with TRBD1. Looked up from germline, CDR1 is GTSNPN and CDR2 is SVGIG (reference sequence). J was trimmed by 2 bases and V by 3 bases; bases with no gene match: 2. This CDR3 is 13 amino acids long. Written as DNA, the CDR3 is TGTGCCTGGAGGACAGGGGGGCCCTACGAGCAGTACTTC. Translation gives CAWRTGGPYEQYF. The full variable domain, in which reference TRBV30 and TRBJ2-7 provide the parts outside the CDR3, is SQTIHQWPATLVQPVGSPLSLECTVEGTSNPNLYWYRQAAGRGLQLLFYSVGIGQISSEVPQNLSASRPQDRQFILSSKKLLLSDSGFYLCAWRTGGPYEQYFGPGTRLTVT.

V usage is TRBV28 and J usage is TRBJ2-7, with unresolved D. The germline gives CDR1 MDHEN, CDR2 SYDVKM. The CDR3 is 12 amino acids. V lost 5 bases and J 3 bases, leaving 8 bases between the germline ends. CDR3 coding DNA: TGTGCCAGCAGTCCCACTAACTACGAGCAGTACTTC. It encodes CASSPTNYEQYF.